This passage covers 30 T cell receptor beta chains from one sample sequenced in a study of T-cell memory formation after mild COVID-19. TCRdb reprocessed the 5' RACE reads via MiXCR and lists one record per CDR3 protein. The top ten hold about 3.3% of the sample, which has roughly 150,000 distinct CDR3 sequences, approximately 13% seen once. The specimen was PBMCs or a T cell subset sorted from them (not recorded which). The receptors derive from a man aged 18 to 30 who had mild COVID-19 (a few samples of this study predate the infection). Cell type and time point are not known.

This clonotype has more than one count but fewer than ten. As DNA, the CDR3 is TGCGCCAGCAGCAAAGCGACAGGGGGGCAAGAGACCCAGTACTTC. It specifies CASSKATGGQETQYF. V usage is TRBV4-1 and J usage is TRBJ2-5, with 9 bases that match TRBD1. CDR1 and CDR2 from the germline V gene are MGHRA and YSYEKL. The CDR3 is made up of 15 amino acids. With V trimmed by 5 bases and J by 2 bases, 6 bases remained unmatched.

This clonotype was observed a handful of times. This CDR3 reads CASRPSGDRDTQYF. CDR3 DNA: TGTGCCAGTAGACCTAGCGGGGATAGGGATACGCAGTATTTT. The J gene is TRBJ2-3, the V gene TRBV19; 9 bases are shared with TRBD2. Losses at the gene ends were 6 bases for V and 6 bases for J; bases not matched to a gene: 7. Germline V gene lookup returns CDR1 LNHDA and CDR2 SQIVND (reference sequence). This CDR3 region has 14 residues.

The CDR3 DNA sequence: TGTGCCAGCAGGACGGCCCCAGGGTTCCAGTACTTC. It translates to CASRTAPGFQYF. The chain is built from TRBV12-3 or TRBV12-4 and TRBJ2-5; TRBD1 is a possible D gene (5 bases). The CDR3 loop spans 12 amino acids. Trimming shortened V by 6 bases and J by 10 bases, and 15 bases separated the two germline ends.

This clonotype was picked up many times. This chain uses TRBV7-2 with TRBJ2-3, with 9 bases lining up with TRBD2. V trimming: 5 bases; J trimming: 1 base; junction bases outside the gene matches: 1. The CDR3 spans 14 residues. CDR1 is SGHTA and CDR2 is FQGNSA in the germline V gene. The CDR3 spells CASSPSGGTDTQYF. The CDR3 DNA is TGTGCCAGCAGCCCTAGCGGGGGCACAGATACGCAGTATTTT.

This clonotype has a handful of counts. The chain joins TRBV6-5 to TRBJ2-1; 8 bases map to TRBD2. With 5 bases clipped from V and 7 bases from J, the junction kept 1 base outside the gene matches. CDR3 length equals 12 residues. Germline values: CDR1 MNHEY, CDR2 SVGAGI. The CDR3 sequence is CASSRGGNEQFF. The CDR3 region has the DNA TGTGCCAGCAGTCGGGGGGGGAATGAGCAGTTCTTC.

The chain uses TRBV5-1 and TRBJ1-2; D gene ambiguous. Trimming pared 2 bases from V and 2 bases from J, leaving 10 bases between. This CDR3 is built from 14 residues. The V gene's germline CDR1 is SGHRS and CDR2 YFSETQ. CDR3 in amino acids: CASSLQGDNYGYTF. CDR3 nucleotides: TGCGCCAGCAGCTTACAAGGAGACAACTATGGCTACACCTTC. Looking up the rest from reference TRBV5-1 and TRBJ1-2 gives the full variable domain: KAGVTQTPRYLIKTRGQQVTLSCSPISGHRSVSWYQQTPGQGLQFLFEYFSETQRNKGNFPGRFSGRQFSNSRSEMNVSTLELGDSALYLCASSLQGDNYGYTFGSGTRLTVV.

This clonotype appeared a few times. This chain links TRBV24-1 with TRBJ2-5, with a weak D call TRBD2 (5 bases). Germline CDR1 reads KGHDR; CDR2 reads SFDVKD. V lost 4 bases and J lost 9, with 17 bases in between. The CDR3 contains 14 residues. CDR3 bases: TGTGCCACCAGTGACGATACAGAGGGAAGGGCCCAGTACTTC. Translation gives CATSDDTEGRAQYF.

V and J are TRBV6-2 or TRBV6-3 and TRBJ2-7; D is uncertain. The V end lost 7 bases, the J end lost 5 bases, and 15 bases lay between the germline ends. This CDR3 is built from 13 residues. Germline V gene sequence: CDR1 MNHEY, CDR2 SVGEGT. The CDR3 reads CASMRLLRNEQYF. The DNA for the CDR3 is TGTGCCAGCATGAGGCTACTAAGAAACGAGCAGTACTTC.

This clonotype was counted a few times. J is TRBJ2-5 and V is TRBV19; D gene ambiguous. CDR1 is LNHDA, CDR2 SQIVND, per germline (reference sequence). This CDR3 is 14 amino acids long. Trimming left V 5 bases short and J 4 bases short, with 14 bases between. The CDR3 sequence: CASSSRGEVETQYF. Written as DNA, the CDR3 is TGTGCCAGTAGTTCGCGAGGAGAGGTAGAGACCCAGTACTTC.

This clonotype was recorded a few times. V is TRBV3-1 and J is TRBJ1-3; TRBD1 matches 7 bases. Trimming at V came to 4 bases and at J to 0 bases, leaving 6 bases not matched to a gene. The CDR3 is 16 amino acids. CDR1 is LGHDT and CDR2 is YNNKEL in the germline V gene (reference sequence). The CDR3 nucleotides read TGTGCCAGCAGCCCTGGGGGACAGTCCTCTGGAAACACCATATATTTT. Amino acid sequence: CASSPGGQSSGNTIYF.

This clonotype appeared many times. The CDR3 loop is CASSLRTGGREQFF. The DNA for the CDR3 is TGTGCCAGCAGTTTACGAACGGGGGGGAGGGAGCAGTTCTTC. V is TRBV12-3 or TRBV12-4 and J is TRBJ2-1; TRBD2 matches 8 bases. Germline trimming cut 2 bases from V and 10 bases from J; bases unmatched to any gene: 7. There are 14 residues in the CDR3.

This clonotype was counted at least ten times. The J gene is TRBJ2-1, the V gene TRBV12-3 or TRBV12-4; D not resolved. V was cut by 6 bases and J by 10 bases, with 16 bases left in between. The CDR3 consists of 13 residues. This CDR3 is CASSFGQRREQFF. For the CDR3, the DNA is TGTGCCAGCAGCTTCGGTCAGCGACGGGAGCAGTTCTTC.

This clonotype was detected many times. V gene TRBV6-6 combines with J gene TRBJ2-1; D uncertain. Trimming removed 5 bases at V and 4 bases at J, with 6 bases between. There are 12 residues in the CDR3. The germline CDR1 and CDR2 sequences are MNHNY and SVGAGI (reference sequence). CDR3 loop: CASSRGYNEQFF. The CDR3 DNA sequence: TGTGCCAGCAGTCGAGGATACAATGAGCAGTTCTTC.

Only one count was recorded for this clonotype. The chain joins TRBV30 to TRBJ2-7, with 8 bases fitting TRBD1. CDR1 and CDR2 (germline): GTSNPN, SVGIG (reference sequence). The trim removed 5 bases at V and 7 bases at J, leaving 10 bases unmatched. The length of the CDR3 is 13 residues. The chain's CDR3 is CAWAPGGAWEQYF. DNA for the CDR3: TGTGCCTGGGCGCCAGGGGGCGCTTGGGAGCAGTACTTC.

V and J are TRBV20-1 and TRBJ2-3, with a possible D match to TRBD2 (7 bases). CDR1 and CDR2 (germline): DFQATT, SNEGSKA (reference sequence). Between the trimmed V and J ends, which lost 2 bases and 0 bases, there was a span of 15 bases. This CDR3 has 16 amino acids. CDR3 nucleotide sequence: TGCAGTGCTAGACCTGGACGGGGGGCCAGCACAGATACGCAGTATTTT. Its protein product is CSARPGRGASTDTQYF.

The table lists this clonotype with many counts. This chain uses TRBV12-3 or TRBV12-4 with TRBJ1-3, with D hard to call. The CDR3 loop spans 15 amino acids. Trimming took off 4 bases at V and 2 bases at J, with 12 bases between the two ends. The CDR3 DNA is TGTGCCAGCAGTTCCGACCGAGGTGCTGGAAACACCATATATTTT. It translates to CASSSDRGAGNTIYF.

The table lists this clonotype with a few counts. DNA for the CDR3: TGTGCCAGCAGCTTTAACGTTGTAAAGGCAGGAGGCTACACCTTC. Protein product: CASSFNVVKAGGYTF. The chain joins TRBV7-2 to TRBJ1-2, with D unresolved. This CDR3 contains 15 residues. CDR1 is SGHTA, CDR2 FQGNSA, per germline. Deletions cut 3 bases from V and 8 bases from J, with 19 bases between.

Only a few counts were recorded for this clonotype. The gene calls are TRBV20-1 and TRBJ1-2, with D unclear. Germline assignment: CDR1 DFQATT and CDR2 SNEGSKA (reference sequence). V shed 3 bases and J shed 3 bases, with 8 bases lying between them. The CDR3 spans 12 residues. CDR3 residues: CSARDGDYGYTF. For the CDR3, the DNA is TGCAGTGCTAGGGACGGGGACTATGGCTACACCTTC.

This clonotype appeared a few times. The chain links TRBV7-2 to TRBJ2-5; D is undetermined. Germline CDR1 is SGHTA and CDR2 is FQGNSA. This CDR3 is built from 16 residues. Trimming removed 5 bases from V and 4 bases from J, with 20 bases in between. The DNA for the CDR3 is TGTGCCAGCAGCCCAGCCCGGTCGGTTTTGGGAGAGACCCAGTACTTC. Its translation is CASSPARSVLGETQYF.

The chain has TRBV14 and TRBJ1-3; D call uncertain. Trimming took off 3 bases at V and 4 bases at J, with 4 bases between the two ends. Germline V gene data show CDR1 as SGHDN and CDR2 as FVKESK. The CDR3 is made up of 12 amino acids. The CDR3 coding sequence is TGTGCCAGCAGCCACGGAGGAAACACCATATATTTT. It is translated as CASSHGGNTIYF.

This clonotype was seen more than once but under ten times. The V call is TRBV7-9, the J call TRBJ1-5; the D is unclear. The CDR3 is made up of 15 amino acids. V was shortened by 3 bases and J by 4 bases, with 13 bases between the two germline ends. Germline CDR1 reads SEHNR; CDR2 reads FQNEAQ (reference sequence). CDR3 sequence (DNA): TGTGCCAGCAGCTTTAGCGTGGAAGGGAATCAGCCCCAGCATTTT. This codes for CASSFSVEGNQPQHF. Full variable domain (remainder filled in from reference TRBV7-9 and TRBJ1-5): DTGVSQNPRHKITKRGQNVTFRCDPISEHNRLYWYRQTLGQGPEFLTYFQNEAQLEKSRLLSDRFSAERPKGSFSTLEIQRTEQGDSAMYLCASSFSVEGNQPQHFGDGTRLSIL.

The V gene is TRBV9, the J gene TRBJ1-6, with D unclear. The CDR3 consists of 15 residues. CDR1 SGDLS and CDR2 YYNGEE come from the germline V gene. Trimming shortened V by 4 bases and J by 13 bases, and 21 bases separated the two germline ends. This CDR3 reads CASSQEPRNAMPLHF. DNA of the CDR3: TGTGCCAGCAGCCAAGAACCGCGAAACGCTATGCCCCTCCACTTT.

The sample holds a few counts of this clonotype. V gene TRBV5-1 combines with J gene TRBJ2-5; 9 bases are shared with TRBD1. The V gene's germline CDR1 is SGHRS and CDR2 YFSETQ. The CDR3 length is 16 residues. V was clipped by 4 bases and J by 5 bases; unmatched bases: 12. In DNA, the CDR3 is TGCGCCAGCAGCCCGGTGATGGACAGGGGTTTGGAGACCCAGTACTTC. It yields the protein CASSPVMDRGLETQYF.

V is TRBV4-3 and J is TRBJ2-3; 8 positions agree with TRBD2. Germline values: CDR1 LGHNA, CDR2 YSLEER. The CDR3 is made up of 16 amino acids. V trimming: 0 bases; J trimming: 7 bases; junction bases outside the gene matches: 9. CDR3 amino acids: CASSQESGSGANTQYF. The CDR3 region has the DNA TGCGCCAGCAGCCAAGAATCGGGTAGCGGGGCAAATACGCAGTATTTT.

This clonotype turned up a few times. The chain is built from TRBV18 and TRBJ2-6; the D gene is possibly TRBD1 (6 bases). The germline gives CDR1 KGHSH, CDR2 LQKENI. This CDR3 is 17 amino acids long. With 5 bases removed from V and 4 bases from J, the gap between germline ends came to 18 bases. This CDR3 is CASSKARGALGANVLTF. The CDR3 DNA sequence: TGTGCCAGCTCAAAGGCCAGGGGAGCTCTGGGGGCCAACGTCCTGACTTTC.

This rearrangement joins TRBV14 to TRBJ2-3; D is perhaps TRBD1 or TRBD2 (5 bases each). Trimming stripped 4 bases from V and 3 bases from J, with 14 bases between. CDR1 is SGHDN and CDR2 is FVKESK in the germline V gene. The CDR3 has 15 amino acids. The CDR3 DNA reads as TGTGCCAGCAGCCCCCGGGACCCCGAAACAGATACGCAGTATTTT. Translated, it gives CASSPRDPETDTQYF.

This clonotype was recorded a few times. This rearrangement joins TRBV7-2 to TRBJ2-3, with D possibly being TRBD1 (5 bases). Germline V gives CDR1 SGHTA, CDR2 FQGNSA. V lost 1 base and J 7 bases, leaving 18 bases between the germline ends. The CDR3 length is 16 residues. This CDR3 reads CASSLEATAGLNTQYF. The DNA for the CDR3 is TGTGCCAGCAGCTTAGAGGCCACGGCAGGGTTGAATACGCAGTATTTT.

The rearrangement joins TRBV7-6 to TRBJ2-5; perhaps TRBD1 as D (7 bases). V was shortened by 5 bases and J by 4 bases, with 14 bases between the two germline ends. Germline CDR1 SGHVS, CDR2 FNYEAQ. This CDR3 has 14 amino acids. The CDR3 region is CASSKRQGGETQYF. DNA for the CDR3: TGTGCCAGCAGCAAAAGGCAGGGGGGAGAGACCCAGTACTTC.

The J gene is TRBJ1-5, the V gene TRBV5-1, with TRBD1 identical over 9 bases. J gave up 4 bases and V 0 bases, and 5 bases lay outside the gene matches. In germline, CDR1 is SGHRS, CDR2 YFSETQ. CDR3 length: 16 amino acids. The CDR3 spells CASSLGDREENQPQHF. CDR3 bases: TGCGCCAGCAGCTTGGGGGACAGGGAGGAAAATCAGCCCCAGCATTTT.

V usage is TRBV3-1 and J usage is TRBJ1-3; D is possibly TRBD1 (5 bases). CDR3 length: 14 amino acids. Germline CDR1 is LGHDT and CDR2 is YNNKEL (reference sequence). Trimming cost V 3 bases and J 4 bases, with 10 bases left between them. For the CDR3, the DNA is TGTGCCAGCAGCCAGGGGACCAGAGGAAACACCATATATTTT. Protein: CASSQGTRGNTIYF.